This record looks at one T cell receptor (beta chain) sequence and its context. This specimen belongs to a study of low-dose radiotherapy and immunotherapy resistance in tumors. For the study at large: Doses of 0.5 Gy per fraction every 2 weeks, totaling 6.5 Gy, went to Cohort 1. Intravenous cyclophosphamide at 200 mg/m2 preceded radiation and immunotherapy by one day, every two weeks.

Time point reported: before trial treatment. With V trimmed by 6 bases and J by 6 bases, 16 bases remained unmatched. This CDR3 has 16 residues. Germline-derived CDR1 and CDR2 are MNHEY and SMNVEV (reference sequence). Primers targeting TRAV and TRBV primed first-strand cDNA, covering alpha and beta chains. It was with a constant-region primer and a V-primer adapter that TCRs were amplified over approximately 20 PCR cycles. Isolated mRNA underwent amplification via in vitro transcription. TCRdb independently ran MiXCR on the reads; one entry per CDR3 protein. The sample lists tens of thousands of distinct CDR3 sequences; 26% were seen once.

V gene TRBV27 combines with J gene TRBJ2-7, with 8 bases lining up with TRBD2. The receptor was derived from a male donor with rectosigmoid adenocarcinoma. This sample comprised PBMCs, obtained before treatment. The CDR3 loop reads CASRRHGGEGRGEQYF. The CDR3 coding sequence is TGTGCCAGCAGGCGCCACGGGGGGGAGGGCCGGGGCGAGCAGTACTTC.